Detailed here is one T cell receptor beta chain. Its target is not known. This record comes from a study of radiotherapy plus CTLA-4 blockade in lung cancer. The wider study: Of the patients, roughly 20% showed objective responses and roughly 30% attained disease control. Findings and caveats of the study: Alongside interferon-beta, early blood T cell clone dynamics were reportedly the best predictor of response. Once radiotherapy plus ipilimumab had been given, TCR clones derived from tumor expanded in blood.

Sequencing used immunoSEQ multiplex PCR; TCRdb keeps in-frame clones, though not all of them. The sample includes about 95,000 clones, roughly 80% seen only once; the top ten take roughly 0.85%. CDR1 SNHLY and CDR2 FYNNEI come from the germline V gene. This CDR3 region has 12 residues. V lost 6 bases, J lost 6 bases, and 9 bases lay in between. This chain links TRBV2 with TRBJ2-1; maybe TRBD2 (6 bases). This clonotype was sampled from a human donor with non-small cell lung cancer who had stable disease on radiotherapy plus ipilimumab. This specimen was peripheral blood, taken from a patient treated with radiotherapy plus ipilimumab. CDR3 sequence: CASREGSNEQFF. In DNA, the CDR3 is TGTGCCAGCAGGGAGGGGTCCAATGAGCAGTTCTTC.